The 19 T cell receptor beta chains in this list originate from one sample, sequenced in a study of identical twins (dated by TCRdb to 2015 to 2016). Preparation of the library involved 5' RACE. Sequencing was carried out with an Illumina HiSeq 2000. TCRdb passed the public sequencing reads through fastp at Q25 and MiXCR, retaining productive beta sequences. Each entry is one CDR3 protein sequence, shown with its most common DNA and genes. This sample lists 540,000 or so distinct CDR3 sequences; about 20% were detected once. The ten largest make up approximately 0.52% of the sample. A further study also used this sample, focusing on yellow fever vaccine responses in identical twins.

The sequenced material came from CD4+ T cells sorted from blood. The receptors come from a woman between 18 and 29 years old in good health.

A single count supports this clonotype. This chain connects TRBV5-1 to TRBJ2-3; TRBD2 agrees at 12 bases. V dropped 3 bases and J dropped 5; count of bases not matched to a gene: 10. The CDR3 is 17 amino acids. Germline V gene lookup returns CDR1 SGHRS and CDR2 YFSETQ. The CDR3 sequence: CASSSDLAGGLGDTQYF. CDR3 DNA: TGCGCCAGCAGCTCCGACCTAGCGGGAGGGCTGGGAGATACGCAGTATTTT.

CDR3 DNA sequence: TGTGCCAGCACCGGAGGGTATTCACCCCTCCACTTT. Its protein product is CASTGGYSPLHF. The J gene is TRBJ1-6, the V gene TRBV6-5; D ambiguous. CDR1 is MNHEY, CDR2 SVGAGI, per germline. CDR3 length equals 12 residues. Trimming pared 7 bases from V and 8 bases from J, leaving 9 bases between.

V and J are TRBV27 and TRBJ2-3; 9 positions match TRBD2. The ends lost 9 bases at V and 3 bases at J; junction bases unmatched: 16. The CDR3 covers 17 residues. The germline gives CDR1 MNHEY, CDR2 SMNVEV (reference sequence). The CDR3 sequence: CASRPYIAGARTDTQYF. The CDR3 DNA reads as TGTGCCAGTAGGCCCTATATAGCGGGAGCCCGAACAGATACGCAGTATTTT.

This chain uses TRBV7-9 with TRBJ2-2, with D tentatively TRBD1 (6 bases). Germline lookup yields CDR1 SEHNR and CDR2 FQNEAQ (reference sequence). V dropped 5 bases and J dropped 4 bases, with 14 bases sitting between them. The CDR3 is made up of 15 amino acids. CDR3 region: CASSRRQELTGELFF. The CDR3 nucleotides are TGTGCCAGCAGCCGACGACAGGAACTCACCGGGGAGCTGTTTTTT.

CDR3 in DNA: TGCGCCAGCAGCCACCAGGGGTATAGCACAGATACGCAGTATTTT. Encoded protein: CASSHQGYSTDTQYF. The chain links TRBV5-1 to TRBJ2-3, with D possibly TRBD1 on 6 matching bases. The V end was cut by 4 bases, the J end by 0 bases, with 12 bases between. Germline V gene lookup returns CDR1 SGHRS and CDR2 YFSETQ. This CDR3 region has 15 residues.

This clonotype was detected only a few times. V and J are TRBV20-1 and TRBJ2-6; 9 bases match TRBD1. Germline CDR1 DFQATT, CDR2 SNEGSKA (reference sequence). Germline trimming cut 6 bases from V and 2 bases from J; bases unmatched to any gene: 2. This CDR3 contains 14 residues. CDR3 protein: CSADRGTGANVLTF. DNA for the CDR3: TGCAGTGCCGACAGGGGGACTGGGGCCAACGTCCTGACTTTC.

The chain couples TRBV24-1 to TRBJ2-1; 7 positions match TRBD2. In germline, CDR1 is KGHDR, CDR2 SFDVKD. Unmatched junction bases numbered 5, after V lost 4 bases and J lost 3 bases. The CDR3 runs 15 residues. CDR3 region: CATSEVGGVYNEQFF. DNA of the CDR3: TGTGCCACCAGTGAAGTTGGGGGGGTCTACAATGAGCAGTTCTTC.

This clonotype was observed a handful of times. The V gene is TRBV20-1, the J gene TRBJ2-5, with TRBD2 matching over 7 bases. J was trimmed by 3 bases and V by 6 bases; bases with no gene match: 7. Per the germline V gene, CDR1 is DFQATT and CDR2 is SNEGSKA (reference sequence). CDR3 size: 13 residues. CDR3 nucleotides: TGCAGTGCCAGGAGGCTAGCGGAAGAGACCCAGTACTTC. It is translated as CSARRLAEETQYF.

In the case of this clonotype: An end of the junction differs from the germline gene, which may be a read error. The chain recombines TRBV7-3 with TRBJ2-5; D unresolved. Germline assignment: CDR1 SGHTA and CDR2 FQGTGA. CDR3 length: 13 residues. The CDR3 sequence is CASSLTPRETQYF. Here the CDR3 DNA reads TGTGCCAGCAGCCTAACCCCCCGGGAGACCCAGTACTTC.

V and J are TRBV15 and TRBJ2-5; 9 positions agree with TRBD1. This CDR3 is built from 16 residues. Germline V gene data show CDR1 as LNHNV and CDR2 as YYDKDF (reference sequence). J gave up 2 bases and V 2 bases, and 6 bases lay outside the gene matches. The chain's CDR3 is CATSRKGQGWQETQYF. CDR3 nucleotides: TGTGCCACCAGCAGAAAAGGACAGGGGTGGCAAGAGACCCAGTACTTC.

The chain is built from TRBV14 and TRBJ2-3; D possibly uses TRBD1 or TRBD2 (5 bases each). The germline CDR1 and CDR2 sequences are SGHDN and FVKESK. Deletions cut 4 bases from V and 1 base from J, with 15 bases between. CDR3 size: 16 residues. CDR3 sequence: CASSPLSGLGTDTQYF. CDR3 nucleotide sequence: TGTGCCAGCAGCCCCCTATCGGGGCTCGGCACAGATACGCAGTATTTT.

This clonotype was picked up a small number of times. The genes are TRBV18 and TRBJ2-7; possible D gene TRBD1, 6 bases. Trimming pared 3 bases from V and 1 base from J, leaving 19 bases between. Germline lookup yields CDR1 KGHSH and CDR2 LQKENI. CDR3 length: 17 residues. The CDR3 region is CASSPGQGLGLSYEQYV. The CDR3, as DNA: TGTGCCAGCTCACCGGGTCAGGGGCTAGGTTTGTCCTACGAGCAGTACGTC.

The V call is TRBV20-1, the J call TRBJ2-7; possibly TRBD2 for D (5 bases). Between the trimmed V and J ends, which lost 7 bases and 4 bases, there was a span of 20 bases. The germline CDR1 and CDR2 sequences are DFQATT and SNEGSKA (reference sequence). This CDR3 has 14 amino acids. CDR3 DNA sequence: TGCAGTGTCGTACCGACCCGGGGTACATACGAGCAGTACGTC. Translation: CSVVPTRGTYEQYV.

CDR3 bases: TGTGCCAGCAGTTACTCGATAGGAGAAAAACTGTTTTTT. This sequence encodes CASSYSIGEKLFF. The rearrangement joins TRBV6-5 to TRBJ1-4; D uncertain. The CDR3 is 13 amino acids. V lost 0 bases, J lost 8 bases, and 7 bases lay in between. Germline CDR1 reads MNHEY; CDR2 reads SVGAGI.

This clonotype was seen a few times. V gene TRBV28 combines with J gene TRBJ2-1, with 10 bases identical to TRBD2. Trimming removed 5 bases from V and 8 bases from J; junction bases left unmatched: 6. Germline-derived CDR1 and CDR2 are MDHEN and SYDVKM. This CDR3 spans 14 amino acids. The CDR3 DNA sequence: TGTGCCAGCAGTATTACTAGCGGGGTAGATGAGCAGTTCTTC. This encodes CASSITSGVDEQFF.

V usage is TRBV25-1 and J usage is TRBJ2-1, with a tentative D call TRBD1 (6 bases). This CDR3 contains 12 residues. Germline V gives CDR1 MGHDK, CDR2 SYGVNS. Trimming cost V 3 bases and J 15 bases, with 15 bases left between them. CDR3 DNA: TGTGCCAGCAGTGATTCCACAGGGTCCCGGTTCTTC. This translates into CASSDSTGSRFF.

This clonotype was observed a few times. The chain recombines TRBV29-1 with TRBJ1-1; no firm D call. Germline-derived CDR1 and CDR2 are SQVTM and ANQGSEA. This CDR3 is 11 amino acids long. Trimming shortened V by 5 bases and J by 1 base, and 5 bases separated the two germline ends. The CDR3 DNA follows: TGCAGCGTTAAGACGAACACTGAAGCTTTCTTT. Encoded protein: CSVKTNTEAFF.

This chain joins TRBV12-3 or TRBV12-4 and TRBJ1-5; weak D call: TRBD1 (5 bases). CDR3 length equals 14 residues. V dropped 5 bases and J dropped 3 bases, with 11 bases sitting between them. The CDR3 DNA is TGTGCCAGCAGTCAATGGGACTCCAATCAGCCCCAGCATTTT. Its protein is CASSQWDSNQPQHF.

This clonotype showed up just a few times. The J gene is TRBJ1-4, the V gene TRBV4-1; D call uncertain. Germline CDR1 is MGHRA and CDR2 is YSYEKL. The length of the CDR3 is 15 residues. Trimming pared 3 bases from V and 8 bases from J, leaving 16 bases between. This chain's CDR3 is CASSHLATWAEKLFF. Here the CDR3 DNA reads TGCGCCAGCAGCCATCTTGCGACCTGGGCCGAAAAACTGTTTTTT.